This T cell receptor (beta chain) is drawn from a study of PD-1 blockade in classical Hodgkin lymphoma. Background on the study: Intravenous infusions of nivolumab 3 mg/kg reached patients every 2 weeks. The study's findings and limits: Some patients began nivolumab under 1 year after ASCT. These patients were excluded from later analyses.

Time point reported: cycle 4 day 1 (C4D1), after less than 7 weeks of nivolumab. Patients all relapsed after autologous stem cell transplantation, and there was variation in brentuximab vedotin exposure. J lost 5 bases, V lost 0 bases, and 15 bases had no gene match. CDR1 is SNHLY and CDR2 is FYNNEI in the germline V gene. The CDR3 totals 20 residues. Turning to this clone: Its antigen is not known.

Clones were sequenced by immunoSEQ multiplex PCR, and TCRdb holds only the in-frame ones, with some missing. The sample includes about 47,000 clones, about 90% of them seen just once. Sequencing used peripheral blood mononuclear cells (PBMCs), obtained before the fourth cycle of nivolumab. The chain employs TRBV2 and TRBJ2-2; 10 nucleotides align to TRBD2. The clonotype comes from a human donor with classical Hodgkin lymphoma. The CDR3 DNA reads as TGTGCCAGCAGTGAAGCGGGGTTCGGTAGCGGGAGGAAAGGGACCGGGGAGCTGTTTTTT. Its translation: CASSEAGFGSGRKGTGELFF.